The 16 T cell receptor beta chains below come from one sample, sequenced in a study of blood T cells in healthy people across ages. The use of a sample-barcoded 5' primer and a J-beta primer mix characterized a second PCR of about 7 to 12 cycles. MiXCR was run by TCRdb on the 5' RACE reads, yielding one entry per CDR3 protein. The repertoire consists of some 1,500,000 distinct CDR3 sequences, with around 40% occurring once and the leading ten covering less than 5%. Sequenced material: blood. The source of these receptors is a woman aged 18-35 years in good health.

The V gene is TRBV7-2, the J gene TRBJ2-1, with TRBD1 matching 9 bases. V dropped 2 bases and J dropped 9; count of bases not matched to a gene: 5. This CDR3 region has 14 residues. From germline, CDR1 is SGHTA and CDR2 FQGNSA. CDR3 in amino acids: CASSLSGGQGEQFF. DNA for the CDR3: TGTGCCAGCAGCTTATCGGGGGGACAGGGTGAGCAGTTCTTC.

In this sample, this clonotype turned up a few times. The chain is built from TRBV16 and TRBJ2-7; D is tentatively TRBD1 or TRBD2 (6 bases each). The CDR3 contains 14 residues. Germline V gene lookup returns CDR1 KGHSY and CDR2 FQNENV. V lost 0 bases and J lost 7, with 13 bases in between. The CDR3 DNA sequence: TGTGCCAGCAGCCAATCTAGGGGGAGGAATGAGCAGTACTTC. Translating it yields CASSQSRGRNEQYF.

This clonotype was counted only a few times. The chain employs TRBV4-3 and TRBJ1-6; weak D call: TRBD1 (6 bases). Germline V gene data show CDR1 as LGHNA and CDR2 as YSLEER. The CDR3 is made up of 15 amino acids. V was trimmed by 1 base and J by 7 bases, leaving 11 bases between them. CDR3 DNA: TGCGCCAGCAGCCAAGGGGGGACACTGAATTCACCCCTCCACTTT. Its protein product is CASSQGGTLNSPLHF.

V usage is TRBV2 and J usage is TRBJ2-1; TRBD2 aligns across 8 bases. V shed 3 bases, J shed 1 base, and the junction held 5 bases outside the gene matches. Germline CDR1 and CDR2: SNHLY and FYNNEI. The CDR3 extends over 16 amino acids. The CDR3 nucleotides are TGTGCCAGCAGTGATCCACTAGCGGCTTCCTACAATGAGCAGTTCTTC. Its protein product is CASSDPLAASYNEQFF.

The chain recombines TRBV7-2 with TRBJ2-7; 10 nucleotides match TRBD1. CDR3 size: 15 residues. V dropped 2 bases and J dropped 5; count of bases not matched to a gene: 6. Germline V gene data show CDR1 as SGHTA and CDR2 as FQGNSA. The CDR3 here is CASSLKGQGTNEQYF. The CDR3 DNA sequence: TGTGCCAGCAGCTTAAAGGGACAGGGGACGAACGAGCAGTACTTC.

CDR3 coding DNA: TGTGCCAGCAGCCCTAGGAGGGCGGGGATGGATACGCAGTATTTT. Its translation: CASSPRRAGMDTQYF. The genes are TRBV27 and TRBJ2-3, with D possibly TRBD2 on 6 matching bases. Germline-derived CDR1 and CDR2 are MNHEY and SMNVEV (reference sequence). The CDR3 has 15 amino acids. The V end lost 6 bases, the J end lost 6 bases, and 19 bases lay between the germline ends.

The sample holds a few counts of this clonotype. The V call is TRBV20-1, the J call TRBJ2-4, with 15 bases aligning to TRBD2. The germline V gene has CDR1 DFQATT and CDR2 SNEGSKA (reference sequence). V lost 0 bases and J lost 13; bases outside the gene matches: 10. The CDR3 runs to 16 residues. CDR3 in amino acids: CSARDRGTSGRREQYF. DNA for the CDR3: TGCAGTGCTAGAGATCGGGGGACTAGCGGGAGGAGGGAGCAGTACTTC.

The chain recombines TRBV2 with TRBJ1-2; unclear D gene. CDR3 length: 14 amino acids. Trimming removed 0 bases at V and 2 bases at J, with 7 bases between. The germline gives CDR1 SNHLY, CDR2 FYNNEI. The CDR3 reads CASSEAGTNYGYTF. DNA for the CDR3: TGTGCCAGCAGTGAAGCTGGCACGAACTATGGCTACACCTTC. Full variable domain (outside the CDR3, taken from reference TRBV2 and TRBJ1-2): EPEVTQTPSHQVTQMGQEVILRCVPISNHLYFYWYRQILGQKVEFLVSFYNNEISEKSEIFDDQFSVERPDGSNFTLKIRSTKLEDSAMYFCASSEAGTNYGYTFGSGTRLTVV.

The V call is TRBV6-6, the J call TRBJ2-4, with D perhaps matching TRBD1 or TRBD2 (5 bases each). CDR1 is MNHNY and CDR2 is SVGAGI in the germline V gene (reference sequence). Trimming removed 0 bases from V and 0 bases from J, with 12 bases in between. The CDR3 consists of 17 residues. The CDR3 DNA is TGTGCCAGCAGTTACTCGAGGGGCGGACTAGCCAAAAACATTCAGTACTTC. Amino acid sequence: CASSYSRGGLAKNIQYF.

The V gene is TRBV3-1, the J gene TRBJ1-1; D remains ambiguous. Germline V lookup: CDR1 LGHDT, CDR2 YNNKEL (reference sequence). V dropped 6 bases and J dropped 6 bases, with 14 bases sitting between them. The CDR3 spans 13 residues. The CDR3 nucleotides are TGTGCCAGCAGTTCCCCGCGGGCCGCTGAAGCTTTCTTT. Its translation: CASSSPRAAEAFF.

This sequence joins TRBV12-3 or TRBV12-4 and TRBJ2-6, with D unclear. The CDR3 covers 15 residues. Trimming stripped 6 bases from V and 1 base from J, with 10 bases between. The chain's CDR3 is CASSPHWSGANVLTF. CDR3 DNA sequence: TGTGCCAGCAGCCCCCATTGGTCTGGGGCCAACGTCCTGACTTTC.

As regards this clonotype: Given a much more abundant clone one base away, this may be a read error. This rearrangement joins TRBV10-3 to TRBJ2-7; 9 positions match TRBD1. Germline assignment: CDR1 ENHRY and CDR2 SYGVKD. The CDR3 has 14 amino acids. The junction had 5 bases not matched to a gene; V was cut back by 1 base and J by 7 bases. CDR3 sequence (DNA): TGTGCCATCAGTGAGTTGGGACAGGGCGATGAGCAGTACTTC. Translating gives CAISELGQGDEQYF.

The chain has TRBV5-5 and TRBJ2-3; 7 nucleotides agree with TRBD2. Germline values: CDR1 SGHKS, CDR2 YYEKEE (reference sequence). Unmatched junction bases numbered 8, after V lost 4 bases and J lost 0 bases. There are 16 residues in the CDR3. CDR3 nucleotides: TGTGCCAGCAGCCCACCCCGGGGGGTCAGCACAGATACGCAGTATTTT. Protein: CASSPPRGVSTDTQYF.

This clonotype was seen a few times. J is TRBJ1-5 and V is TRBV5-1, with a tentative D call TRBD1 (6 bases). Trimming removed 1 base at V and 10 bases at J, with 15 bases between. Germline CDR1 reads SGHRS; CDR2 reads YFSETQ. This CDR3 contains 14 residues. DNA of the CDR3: TGCGCCAGCAGCTTGCTGGGAGGGGGTGGACCCCAGCATTTT. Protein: CASSLLGGGGPQHF.

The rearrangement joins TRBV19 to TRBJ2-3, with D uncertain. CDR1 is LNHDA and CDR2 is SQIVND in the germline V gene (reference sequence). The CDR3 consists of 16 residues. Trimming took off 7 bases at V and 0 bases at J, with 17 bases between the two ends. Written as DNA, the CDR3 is TGTGCCAGTAACCCTTTGGGGATTTATAGCACAGATACGCAGTATTTT. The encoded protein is CASNPLGIYSTDTQYF. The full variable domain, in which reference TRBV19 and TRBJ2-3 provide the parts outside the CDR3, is DGGITQSPKYLFRKEGQNVTLSCEQNLNHDAMYWYRQDPGQGLRLIYYSQIVNDFQKGDIAEGYSVSREKKESFPLTVTSAQKNPTAFYLCASNPLGIYSTDTQYFGPGTRLTVL.

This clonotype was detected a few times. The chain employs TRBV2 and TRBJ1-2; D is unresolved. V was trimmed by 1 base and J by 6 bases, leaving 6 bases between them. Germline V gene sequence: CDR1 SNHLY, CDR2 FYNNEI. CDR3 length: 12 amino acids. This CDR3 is CASSEDFNGYTF. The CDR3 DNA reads TGTGCCAGCAGTGAAGATTTCAATGGCTACACCTTC.